This T cell receptor (beta chain) was sequenced in a study of blood T cell repertoires in COVID-19. Study-level background: COVID-19 samples collected from the United States, Italy and Spain covered acute and convalescent phases.

CDR1 and CDR2 from the germline V gene are KGHSH and LQKENI. Trimming stripped 1 base from V and 5 bases from J, with 6 bases between. CDR3 length equals 12 residues. Per the authors' pipeline: Amplification from reference gene primers served as the basis for estimated nucleated cell counts. Generated by immunoSEQ multiplex PCR, the TCRdb table keeps only in-frame clones and is missing some. V, J and clone size are taken as reported in that table, and D and trimming were inferred from the DNA itself. Of approximately 99,000 clones in the sample, approximately 79% were seen once. This clone was seen only once.

The sample was peripheral blood. The rearrangement uses TRBV18 and TRBJ2-7; no firm D call. The TCR sequence derives from a woman aged 80 or over with active or convalescent COVID-19. This chain's CDR3 is CASSPLSHEQYF. DNA of the CDR3: TGTGCCAGCTCACCACTATCCCACGAGCAGTACTTC.